This paragraph reports one T cell receptor (beta chain). The data stem from a study of blood T cell repertoires in COVID-19. Study information: Italy, Spain and the United States were the sources of the convalescent and acute COVID-19 samples. Nucleic acid was either cDNA or gDNA, and it came from T cells, B-cell-depleted T cells, or PBMCs.

Original data processing: Scientists estimated how many nucleated cells there were by amplifying reference gene primers. Profiled with immunoSEQ multiplex PCR; TCRdb holds only in-frame clones, not every one. V, J and clone size were drawn from that table, and D and trimming were deduced from the DNA. Of tens of thousands of clones in the sample, 65% to 90% are singletons; the top ten hold under 2%. Germline CDR1 SGDLS, CDR2 YYNGEE. This CDR3 is built from 15 residues. V was shortened by 5 bases and J by 0 bases, with 14 bases between the two germline ends. V is TRBV9 and J is TRBJ1-1, with D possibly TRBD1 on 6 matching bases. This TCR was sampled from a man older than 75 with active or convalescent COVID-19. Sequencing input: peripheral blood. The CDR3 coding sequence is TGTGCCAGCAGAGGCGGGGGCACTGTGAACACTGAAGCTTTCTTT. Translating gives CASRGGGTVNTEAFF.